One and the same sample provided the 22 T cell receptor beta chains below, sequenced in a study of blood T cell repertoires in COVID-19. Data came from immunoSEQ multiplex PCR; TCRdb stores just in-frame clones and leaves some out. Counted here are some 120,000 clones, 90% occurring once; the ten biggest clones make up approximately 5%. The sample comprised peripheral blood. Receptors were obtained from a man aged 55 to 70 with COVID-19, enrolled during active disease.

The J gene is TRBJ2-1, the V gene TRBV11-3; perhaps TRBD1 as D (6 bases). Looked up from germline, CDR1 is SGHNT and CDR2 is YENEEA. V was pared by 5 bases and J by 1 base, with 12 bases between. This CDR3 is built from 15 residues. CDR3 loop: CASSTRDTSYNEQFF. CDR3 sequence (DNA): TGTGCCAGCAGCACGAGGGACACGTCCTACAATGAGCAGTTCTTC.

The chain carries TRBV7-2 and TRBJ1-1; TRBD1 matches 8 bases. Germline CDR1 and CDR2: SGHTA and FQGNSA. V shed 5 bases, J shed 5 bases, and the junction held 7 bases outside the gene matches. The CDR3 is 14 amino acids. The CDR3, as DNA: TGTGCCAGCAGCGTCGACAGGGGACGGACTGAAGCTTTCTTT. Protein sequence: CASSVDRGRTEAFF. The whole variable domain, filled in from reference TRBV7-2 and TRBJ1-1, reads GAGVSQSPSNKVTEKGKDVELRCDPISGHTALYWYRQSLGQGLEFLIYFQGNSAPDKSGLPSDRFSAERTGGSVSTLTIQRTQQEDSAVYLCASSVDRGRTEAFFGQGTRLTVV.

The chain is built from TRBV4-2 and TRBJ1-1; tentatively, D is TRBD1 (5 bases). Germline CDR1 LGHNA, CDR2 YNFKEQ. Between the trimmed V and J ends, which lost 4 bases and 7 bases, there was a span of 16 bases. This CDR3 spans 14 amino acids. This CDR3 reads CASSPPGLSLEAFF. Here the CDR3 DNA reads TGTGCCAGCAGCCCCCCGGGACTGAGTCTTGAAGCTTTCTTT.

This clone was found once. The gene calls are TRBV9 and TRBJ2-5, with 7 bases matching TRBD1. The CDR3 is made up of 14 amino acids. Trimming cost V 0 bases and J 3 bases; bases outside gene matches: 2. Germline CDR1 SGDLS, CDR2 YYNGEE. The CDR3, as DNA: TGTGCCAGCAGCGTAGGGGGGACAGAAGAGACCCAGTACTTC. Residues: CASSVGGTEETQYF.

The chain has TRBV10-2 and TRBJ2-5; a weak D match, TRBD1 (6 bases). The germline CDR1 and CDR2 sequences are WSHSY and SAAADI. This CDR3 spans 16 amino acids. Trimming left V 0 bases short and J 7 bases short, with 18 bases between. CDR3 bases: TGCGCCAGCAGTGAGTCGTGGACAGCCCTTCCCGGGACCCAGTACTTC. It codes for CASSESWTALPGTQYF.

The chain combines TRBV7-2 with TRBJ1-2; 7 bases align to TRBD1. This CDR3 has 13 amino acids. V shed 5 bases, J shed 2 bases, and the junction held 2 bases outside the gene matches. Looked up from germline, CDR1 is SGHTA and CDR2 is FQGNSA. CDR3: CASSPTGNYGYTF. As DNA, the CDR3 is TGTGCCAGCAGCCCGACAGGGAACTATGGCTACACCTTC.

The chain employs TRBV5-1 and TRBJ1-1; no firm D call. The CDR3 sequence is 14 residues long. The V end lost 4 bases, the J end lost 2 bases, and 12 bases lay between the germline ends. The germline CDR1 and CDR2 sequences are SGHRS and YFSETQ. The CDR3 spells CASSPRGANTEAFF. The CDR3, as DNA: TGCGCCAGCAGCCCCCGGGGAGCCAACACTGAAGCTTTCTTT. Combining the CDR3 with reference TRBV5-1 and TRBJ1-1 gives the whole variable domain KAGVTQTPRYLIKTRGQQVTLSCSPISGHRSVSWYQQTPGQGLQFLFEYFSETQRNKGNFPGRFSGRQFSNSRSEMNVSTLELGDSALYLCASSPRGANTEAFFGQGTRLTVV.

This chain links TRBV5-6 with TRBJ2-2; D is unresolved. CDR1 SGHDT and CDR2 YYEEEE come from the germline V gene. This CDR3 region has 13 residues. The V gene lost 4 bases and the J gene lost 2 bases, with 6 bases spanning the gap. Written as DNA, the CDR3 is TGTGCCAGCAGCCTGTTAAACACCGGGGAGCTGTTTTTT. This codes for CASSLLNTGELFF.

The V call is TRBV4-1, the J call TRBJ1-6; D is uncertain. With 0 bases removed from V and 9 bases from J, the gap between germline ends came to 18 bases. The germline gives CDR1 MGHRA, CDR2 YSYEKL. This CDR3 has 17 residues. CDR3 residues: CASSQEISGVGASPLHF. The DNA for the CDR3 is TGCGCCAGCAGCCAAGAGATTTCGGGTGTGGGAGCTTCACCCCTCCACTTT.

V is TRBV4-3 and J is TRBJ1-1; no firm D call. The germline CDR1 and CDR2 sequences are LGHNA and YSLEER. The CDR3 has 14 amino acids. Trimming pared 4 bases from V and 1 base from J, leaving 10 bases between. The CDR3 nucleotides read TGCGCCAGCAGCCGGGAGAGCGAGAACACTGAAGCTTTCTTT. It codes for CASSRESENTEAFF.

This clone has more than one count but fewer than ten. V gene TRBV29-1 combines with J gene TRBJ1-2; 7 positions agree with TRBD1. The V and J ends lost 4 bases and 1 base, in that order; junction bases with no gene match: 6. The CDR3 runs to 14 residues. Germline V gene data show CDR1 as SQVTM and CDR2 as ANQGSEA. The CDR3 loop reads CSVVTGASNYGYTF. The CDR3 DNA reads TGCAGCGTTGTTACAGGGGCCAGTAACTATGGCTACACCTTC.

The V and J genes are TRBV3-1 (or the pseudogene TRBV3-2) and TRBJ2-5; TRBD2 agrees at 8 bases. The junction had 12 bases not matched to a gene; V was cut back by 4 bases and J by 5 bases. This CDR3 has 16 amino acids. Germline assignment: CDR1 LGHDT and CDR2 YNNKEL (reference sequence). The CDR3 coding sequence is TGTGCCAGCAGCCCTCTAGTAGCGGGATCACTCGAGACCCAGTACTTC. Translating gives CASSPLVAGSLETQYF.

J is TRBJ2-2 and V is TRBV2, with D possibly TRBD2 on 5 matching bases. Trimming took off 3 bases at V and 4 bases at J, with 18 bases between the two ends. Germline CDR1 and CDR2: SNHLY and FYNNEI. The CDR3 runs to 17 residues. In DNA form, the CDR3 reads TGTGCCAGCAGTGATCTAGGGTCTCGGAGGCTCACCGGGGAGCTGTTTTTT. It yields the protein CASSDLGSRRLTGELFF.

In the case of this clone: Compared with germline, one end of the junction differs, possibly owing to a read error. The CDR3 loop is CACSDTGQGEQFF. CDR3 nucleotide sequence: TGTGCCTGCAGTGACACGGGACAGGGTGAGCAGTTCTTC. The chain recombines TRBV6-4 with TRBJ2-1, with 9 bases matching TRBD1. Germline lookup yields CDR1 MRHNA and CDR2 SNTAGT. There are 13 residues in the CDR3.

The genes are TRBV20-1 and TRBJ1-2, with D unresolved. The CDR3 runs 10 residues. V lost 6 bases and J 8 bases, leaving 10 bases between the germline ends. CDR1 is DFQATT and CDR2 is SNEGSKA in the germline V gene (reference sequence). The CDR3 DNA reads as TGCAGTGCCGAGGGATTCGGCTACACCTTC. This sequence encodes CSAEGFGYTF.

This chain uses TRBV7-9 with TRBJ2-2; tentatively, D is TRBD1 (6 bases). CDR1 and CDR2 from the germline V gene are SEHNR and FQNEAQ (reference sequence). This CDR3 has 15 residues. V was cut by 5 bases and J by 2 bases, with 12 bases left in between. The DNA of the CDR3 is TGTGCCAGCAGCATCCGGGACACCAACACCGGGGAGCTGTTTTTT. It specifies CASSIRDTNTGELFF.

The V gene is TRBV5-4, the J gene TRBJ2-2, with no clear D. Trimming left V 3 bases short and J 2 bases short, with 11 bases between. There are 15 residues in the CDR3. Germline V lookup: CDR1 SGHNT, CDR2 YYREEE (reference sequence). The CDR3 spells CASSSIAYNTGELFF. CDR3 DNA sequence: TGTGCCAGCAGCTCCATAGCTTATAACACCGGGGAGCTGTTTTTT.

The rearrangement joins TRBV6-2 or TRBV6-3 to TRBJ1-1; D might be TRBD1 (6 bases). The germline CDR1 and CDR2 sequences are MNHEY and SVGEGT. CDR3 length: 13 amino acids. V lost 0 bases to trimming and J lost 5 bases, with 7 bases between them. The CDR3 here is CASSYSQGTEAFF. For the CDR3, the DNA is TGTGCCAGCAGTTACTCACAGGGAACTGAAGCTTTCTTT.

The rearrangement uses TRBV4-1 and TRBJ1-2, with 7 bases lining up with TRBD1. CDR1 is MGHRA, CDR2 YSYEKL, per germline. After removal of 0 bases from V and 4 bases from J, the junction contained 5 bases not matched to a gene. The CDR3 contains 15 residues. CDR3 bases: TGCGCCAGCAGCCAAGATATAGGGGGCGCCTATGGCTACACCTTC. Protein sequence: CASSQDIGGAYGYTF.

The chain carries TRBV2 and TRBJ2-3; TRBD2 agrees at 7 bases. J gave up 6 bases and V 7 bases, and 13 bases lay outside the gene matches. Germline CDR1 and CDR2: SNHLY and FYNNEI. This CDR3 spans 15 amino acids. The CDR3 spells CASKIARERTDTQYF. The CDR3 coding sequence is TGTGCCAGCAAAATAGCGCGGGAGAGAACGGATACGCAGTATTTT.

The chain recombines TRBV6-5 with TRBJ1-4; D unclear. Trimming pared 6 bases from V and 8 bases from J, leaving 13 bases between. The CDR3 length is 13 residues. The germline V gene encodes CDR1 MNHEY and CDR2 SVGAGI. The chain's CDR3 is CASSSVGREKLFF. The CDR3 DNA reads TGTGCCAGCAGCTCGGTAGGGAGGGAAAAACTGTTTTTT.

V is TRBV4-2 and J is TRBJ2-1; D may be TRBD2 (6 bases). V lost 4 bases and J 0 bases, leaving 13 bases between the germline ends. The CDR3 length is 16 residues. The germline V gene has CDR1 LGHNA and CDR2 YNFKEQ. In DNA, the CDR3 is TGTGCCAGCAGCCCTTTCTCTAGCGACTCCTACAATGAGCAGTTCTTC. Amino acid sequence: CASSPFSSDSYNEQFF.